This T cell receptor beta chain was documented in a study of blood T cell repertoires in COVID-19. At the level of the study: The United States, Italy and Spain were the sources of the acute and convalescent COVID-19 samples. The analysed material was cDNA or gDNA that came from T cells, B-cell-depleted T cells, or PBMCs.

How the authors handled the data: Amplification from reference gene primers served as the basis for estimated nucleated cell counts. Sequencing used immunoSEQ multiplex PCR; TCRdb keeps in-frame clones, though not all of them. The D gene and trimming were derived from the DNA, and the V and J assignments and clone size from that table. The data show 75,000 to 95,000 clones, approximately 70% seen once. The V gene's germline CDR1 is MDHEN and CDR2 SYDVKM. Trimming left V 3 bases short and J 0 bases short, with 14 bases between. The CDR3 spans 16 residues. The material sequenced was peripheral blood. The source is a woman aged 55-75 years in a cohort sampled during active or convalescent COVID-19. The chain joins TRBV28 to TRBJ1-1; D uncertain. The CDR3 protein is CASSLPYHRMNTEAFF. The DNA for the CDR3 is TGTGCCAGCAGTTTGCCCTATCACCGCATGAACACTGAAGCTTTCTTT.